This TCR beta chain stems from a study of OX40 agonist ivuxolimab in advanced cancers. Notes on the study in general: Antigens targeted by the expanded peripheral T cells were not determined.

Profiling relied on immunoSEQ multiplex PCR, and the TCRdb table lists in-frame clones only, not all of them. The repertoire holds about 35,000 clones, with around four fifths as singletons. The CDR3 runs to 15 residues. The V end lost 1 base, the J end lost 5 bases, and 15 bases lay between the germline ends. Germline V gives CDR1 SGHVS, CDR2 FQNEAQ. Cycle 7 day 1, cycle 4 day 1, and baseline were the timepoints at which blood was sampled. The sample holds one count of this clone. Its specificity is unknown. This clonotype was obtained from an adult with an advanced solid tumor such as melanoma, head and neck, liver or kidney cancer. Sequencing used CD4+ or CD8+ T cells sorted from blood, obtained in a trial of the OX40 agonist ivuxolimab. The chain carries TRBV7-8 and TRBJ2-7, with D unresolved. The CDR3 bases are TGTGCCAGCAGCTTAGAATACGGGCCTTCGAACGAGCAGTACTTC. This sequence encodes CASSLEYGPSNEQYF.